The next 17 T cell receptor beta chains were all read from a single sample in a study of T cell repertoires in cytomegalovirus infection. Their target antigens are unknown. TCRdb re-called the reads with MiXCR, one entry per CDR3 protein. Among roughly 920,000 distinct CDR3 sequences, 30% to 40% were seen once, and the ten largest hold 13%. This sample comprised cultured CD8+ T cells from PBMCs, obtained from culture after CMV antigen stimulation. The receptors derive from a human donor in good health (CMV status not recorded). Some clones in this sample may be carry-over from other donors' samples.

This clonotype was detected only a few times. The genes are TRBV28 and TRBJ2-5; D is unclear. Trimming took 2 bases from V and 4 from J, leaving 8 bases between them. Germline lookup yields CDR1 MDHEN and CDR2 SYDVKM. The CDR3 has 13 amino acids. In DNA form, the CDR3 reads TGTGCCAGCAGTTTAACTCCCGCAGAGACCCAGTACTTC. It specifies CASSLTPAETQYF.

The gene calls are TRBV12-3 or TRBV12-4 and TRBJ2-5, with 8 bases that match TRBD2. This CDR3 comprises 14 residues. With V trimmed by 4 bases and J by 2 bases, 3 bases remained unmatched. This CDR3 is CASSSGLEQETQYF. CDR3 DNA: TGTGCCAGCAGTTCGGGACTAGAGCAAGAGACCCAGTACTTC.

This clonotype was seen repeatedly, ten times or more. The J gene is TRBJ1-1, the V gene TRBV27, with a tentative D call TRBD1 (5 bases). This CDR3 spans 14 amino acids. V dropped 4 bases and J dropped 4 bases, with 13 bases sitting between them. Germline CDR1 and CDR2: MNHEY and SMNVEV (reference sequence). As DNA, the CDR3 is TGTGCCAGCAGTTACAGGAGATTGGGCACTGAAGCTTTCTTT. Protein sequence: CASSYRRLGTEAFF.

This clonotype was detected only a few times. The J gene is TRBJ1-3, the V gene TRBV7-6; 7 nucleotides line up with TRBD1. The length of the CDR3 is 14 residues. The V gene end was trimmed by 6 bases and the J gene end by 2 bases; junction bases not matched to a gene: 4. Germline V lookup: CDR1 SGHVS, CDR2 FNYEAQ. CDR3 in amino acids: CASRTGKAGNTIYF. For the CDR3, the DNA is TGTGCCAGCAGGACAGGGAAAGCTGGAAACACCATATATTTT. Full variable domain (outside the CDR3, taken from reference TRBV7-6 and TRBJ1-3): GAGVSQSPRYKVTKRGQDVALRCDPISGHVSLYWYRQALGQGPEFLTYFNYEAQQDKSGLPNDRFSAERPEGSISTLTIQRTEQRDSAMYRCASRTGKAGNTIYFGEGSWLTVV.

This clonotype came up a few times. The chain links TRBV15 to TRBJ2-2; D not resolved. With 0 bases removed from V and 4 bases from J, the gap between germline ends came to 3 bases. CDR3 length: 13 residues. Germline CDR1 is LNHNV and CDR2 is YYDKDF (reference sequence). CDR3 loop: CATSRERTGELFF. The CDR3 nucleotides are TGTGCCACCAGCAGAGAACGCACCGGGGAGCTGTTTTTT.

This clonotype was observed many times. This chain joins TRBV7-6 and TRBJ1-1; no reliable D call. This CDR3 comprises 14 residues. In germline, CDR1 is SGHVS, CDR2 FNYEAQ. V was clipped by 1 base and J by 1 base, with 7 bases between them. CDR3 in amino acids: CASSLVSRNTEAFF. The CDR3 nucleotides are TGTGCCAGCAGCTTAGTCTCCAGGAACACTGAAGCTTTCTTT. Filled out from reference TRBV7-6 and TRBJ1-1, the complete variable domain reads GAGVSQSPRYKVTKRGQDVALRCDPISGHVSLYWYRQALGQGPEFLTYFNYEAQQDKSGLPNDRFSAERPEGSISTLTIQRTEQRDSAMYRCASSLVSRNTEAFFGQGTRLTVV.

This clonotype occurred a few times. CDR3 protein: CASSPIKGGQPQHF. CDR3 in DNA: TGTGCCAGCTCACCAATAAAAGGGGGTCAGCCCCAGCATTTT. The chain combines TRBV18 with TRBJ1-5, with a tentative D call TRBD1 (6 bases). There are 14 residues in the CDR3. Trimming removed 2 bases from V and 6 bases from J, with 11 bases in between. CDR1 KGHSH and CDR2 LQKENI come from the germline V gene.

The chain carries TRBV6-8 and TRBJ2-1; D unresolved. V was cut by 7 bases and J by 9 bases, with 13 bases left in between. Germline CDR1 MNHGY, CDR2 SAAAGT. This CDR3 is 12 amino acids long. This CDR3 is CASTLRLIEQFF. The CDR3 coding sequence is TGTGCCAGCACCCTAAGACTGATTGAGCAGTTCTTC.

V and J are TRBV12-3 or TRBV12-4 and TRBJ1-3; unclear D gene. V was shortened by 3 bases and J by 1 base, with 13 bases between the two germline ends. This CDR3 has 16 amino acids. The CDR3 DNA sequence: TGTGCCAGCAGTTTCGTCGCTTATCGATCTGGAAACACCATATATTTT. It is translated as CASSFVAYRSGNTIYF.

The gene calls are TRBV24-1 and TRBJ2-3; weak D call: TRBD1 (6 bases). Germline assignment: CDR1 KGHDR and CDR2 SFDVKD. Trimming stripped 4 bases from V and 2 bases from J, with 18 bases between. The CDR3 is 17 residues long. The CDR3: CATSDSRDRLLTDTQYF. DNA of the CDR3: TGTGCCACCAGTGACTCAAGAGACAGGCTACTCACAGATACGCAGTATTTT.

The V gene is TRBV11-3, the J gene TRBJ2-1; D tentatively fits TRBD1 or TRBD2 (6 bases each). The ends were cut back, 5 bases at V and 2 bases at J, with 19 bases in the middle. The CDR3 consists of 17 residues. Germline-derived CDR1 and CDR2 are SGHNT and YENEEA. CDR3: CASSPLHGGGTYNEQFF. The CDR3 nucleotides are TGTGCCAGCAGCCCACTACATGGAGGGGGGACCTACAATGAGCAGTTCTTC.

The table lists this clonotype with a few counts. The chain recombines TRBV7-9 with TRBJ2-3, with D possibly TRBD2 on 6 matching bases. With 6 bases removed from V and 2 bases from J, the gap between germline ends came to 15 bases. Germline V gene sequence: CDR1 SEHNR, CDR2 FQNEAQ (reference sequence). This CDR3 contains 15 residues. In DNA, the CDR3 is TGTGCCAGCAGTTCGAGGGCGGGAAACACAGATACGCAGTATTTT. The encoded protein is CASSSRAGNTDTQYF.

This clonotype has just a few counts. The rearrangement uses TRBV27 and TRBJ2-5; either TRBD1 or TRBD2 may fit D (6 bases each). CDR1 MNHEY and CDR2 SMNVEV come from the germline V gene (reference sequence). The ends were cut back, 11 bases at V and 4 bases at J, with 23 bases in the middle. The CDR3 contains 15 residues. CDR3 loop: CASKRRGRGGETQYF. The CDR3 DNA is TGTGCCTCAAAGCGACGGGGCAGGGGAGGAGAGACCCAGTACTTC.

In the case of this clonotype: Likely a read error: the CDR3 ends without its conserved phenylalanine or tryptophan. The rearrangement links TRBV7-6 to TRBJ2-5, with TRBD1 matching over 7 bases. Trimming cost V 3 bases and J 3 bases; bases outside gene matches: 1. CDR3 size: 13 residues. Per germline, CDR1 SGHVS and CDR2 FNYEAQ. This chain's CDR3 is CASSFGTEETQYS. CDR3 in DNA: TGTGCCAGCAGCTTCGGGACAGAAGAGACCCAGTACTCC.

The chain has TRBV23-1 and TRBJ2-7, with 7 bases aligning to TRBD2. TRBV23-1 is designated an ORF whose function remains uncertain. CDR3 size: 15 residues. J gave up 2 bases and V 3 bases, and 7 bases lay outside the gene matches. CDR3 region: CASSQGGGSTYEQYV. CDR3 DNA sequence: TGCGCCAGCAGTCAGGGGGGGGGGTCGACCTACGAGCAGTACGTC.

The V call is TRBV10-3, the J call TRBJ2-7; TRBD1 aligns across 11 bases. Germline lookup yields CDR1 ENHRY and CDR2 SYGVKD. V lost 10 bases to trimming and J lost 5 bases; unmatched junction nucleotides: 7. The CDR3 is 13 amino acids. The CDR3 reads CATSDRGPNEQYF. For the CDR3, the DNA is TGTGCCACCTCGGACAGGGGGCCCAACGAGCAGTACTTC.

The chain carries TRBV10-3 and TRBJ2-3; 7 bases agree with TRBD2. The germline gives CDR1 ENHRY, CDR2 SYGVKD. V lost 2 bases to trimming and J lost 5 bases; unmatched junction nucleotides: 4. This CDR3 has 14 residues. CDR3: CAISEGLVIDTQYF. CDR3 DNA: TGTGCCATCAGTGAGGGACTAGTCATAGATACGCAGTATTTT.